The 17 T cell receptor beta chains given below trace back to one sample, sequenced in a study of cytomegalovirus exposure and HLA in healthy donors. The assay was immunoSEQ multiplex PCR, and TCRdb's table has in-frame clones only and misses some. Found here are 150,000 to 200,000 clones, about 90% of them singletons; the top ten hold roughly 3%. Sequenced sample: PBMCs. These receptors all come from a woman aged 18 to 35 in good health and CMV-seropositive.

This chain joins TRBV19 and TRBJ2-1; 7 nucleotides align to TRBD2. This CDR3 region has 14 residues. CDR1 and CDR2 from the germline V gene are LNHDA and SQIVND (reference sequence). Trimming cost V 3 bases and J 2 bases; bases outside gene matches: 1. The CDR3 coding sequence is TGTGCCAGTAGTATGGGGACTACCTACAATGAGCAGTTCTTC. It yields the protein CASSMGTTYNEQFF.

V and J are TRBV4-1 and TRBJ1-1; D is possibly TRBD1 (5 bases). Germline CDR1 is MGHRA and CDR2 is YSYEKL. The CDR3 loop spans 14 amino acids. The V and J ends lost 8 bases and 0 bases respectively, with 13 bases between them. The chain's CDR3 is CASSVGGMNTEAFF. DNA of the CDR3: TGCGCCAGCTCCGTCGGGGGTATGAACACTGAAGCTTTCTTT.

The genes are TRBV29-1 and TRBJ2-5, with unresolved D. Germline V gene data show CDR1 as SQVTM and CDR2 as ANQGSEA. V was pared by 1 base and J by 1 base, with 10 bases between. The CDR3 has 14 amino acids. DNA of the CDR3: TGCAGCGTTGAAGCTCGTCCTTTCCAAGAGACCCAGTACTTC. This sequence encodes CSVEARPFQETQYF. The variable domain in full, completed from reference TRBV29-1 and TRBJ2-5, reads SAVISQKPSRDICQRGTSLTIQCQVDSQVTMMFWYRQQPGQSLTLIATANQGSEATYESGFVIDKFPISRPNLTFSTLTVSNMSPEDSSIYLCSVEARPFQETQYFGPGTRLLVL.

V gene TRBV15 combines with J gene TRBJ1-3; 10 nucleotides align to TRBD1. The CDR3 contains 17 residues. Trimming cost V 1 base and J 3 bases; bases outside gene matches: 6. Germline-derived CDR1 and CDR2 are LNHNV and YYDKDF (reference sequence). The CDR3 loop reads CATSRGDRGLSGNTIYF. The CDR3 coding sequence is TGTGCCACCAGCAGAGGGGACAGGGGATTAAGTGGAAACACCATATATTTT.

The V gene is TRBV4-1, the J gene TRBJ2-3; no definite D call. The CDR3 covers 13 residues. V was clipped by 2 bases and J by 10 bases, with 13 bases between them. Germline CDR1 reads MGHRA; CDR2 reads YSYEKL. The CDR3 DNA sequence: TGCGCCAGCAGCCAATACCCCGGTGCCGCGCAGTATTTT. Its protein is CASSQYPGAAQYF.

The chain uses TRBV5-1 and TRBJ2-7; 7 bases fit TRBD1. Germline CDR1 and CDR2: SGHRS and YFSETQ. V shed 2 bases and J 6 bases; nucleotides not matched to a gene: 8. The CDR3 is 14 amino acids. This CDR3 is CASSLQGPATEQYF. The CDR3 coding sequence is TGCGCCAGCAGCTTACAGGGGCCCGCCACCGAGCAGTACTTC.

CDR3 amino acids: CASSLASSGYTGELFF. As DNA, the CDR3 is TGTGCCAGCAGCTTGGCGTCTAGCGGATACACCGGGGAGCTGTTTTTT. The gene calls are TRBV5-6 and TRBJ2-2; 7 bases line up with TRBD2. The CDR3 covers 16 residues. The V and J ends lost 0 bases and 3 bases, in that order; junction bases with no gene match: 5. CDR1 and CDR2 from the germline V gene are SGHDT and YYEEEE.

CDR3 in amino acids: CASSHWTPGSPLHF. The DNA of the CDR3 is TGTGCCAGCAGCCACTGGACACCAGGCTCGCCCCTCCACTTT. This chain joins TRBV7-2 and TRBJ1-6, with D tentatively TRBD1 (5 bases). Trimming stripped 5 bases from V and 13 bases from J, with 18 bases between. In germline, CDR1 is SGHTA, CDR2 FQGNSA. The CDR3 runs to 14 residues. Together with reference TRBV7-2 and TRBJ1-6, the CDR3 gives the full variable domain: GAGVSQSPSNKVTEKGKDVELRCDPISGHTALYWYRQSLGQGLEFLIYFQGNSAPDKSGLPSDRFSAERTGGSVSTLTIQRTQQEDSAVYLCASSHWTPGSPLHFGNGTRLTVT.

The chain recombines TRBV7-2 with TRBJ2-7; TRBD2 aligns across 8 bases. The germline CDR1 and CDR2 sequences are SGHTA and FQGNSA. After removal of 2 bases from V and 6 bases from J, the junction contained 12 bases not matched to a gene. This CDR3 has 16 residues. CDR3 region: CASSLYINGRVSEQYF. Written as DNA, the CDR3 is TGTGCCAGCAGCTTATATATAAACGGGAGGGTCTCCGAGCAGTACTTC.

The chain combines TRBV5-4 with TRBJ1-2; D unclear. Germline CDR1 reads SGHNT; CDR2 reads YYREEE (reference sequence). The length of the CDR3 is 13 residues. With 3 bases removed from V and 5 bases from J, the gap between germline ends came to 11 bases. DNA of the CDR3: TGTGCCAGCAGCTCGCCGGGAGTTTATGGCTACACCTTC. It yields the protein CASSSPGVYGYTF.

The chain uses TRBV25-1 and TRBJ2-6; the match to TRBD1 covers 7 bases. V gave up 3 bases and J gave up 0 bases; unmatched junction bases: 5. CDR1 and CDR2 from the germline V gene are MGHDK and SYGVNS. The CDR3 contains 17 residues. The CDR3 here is CASSEQGQLSGANVLTF. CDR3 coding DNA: TGTGCCAGCAGTGAGCAGGGACAGCTCTCTGGGGCCAACGTCCTGACTTTC. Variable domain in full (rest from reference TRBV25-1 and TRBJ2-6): EADIYQTPRYLVIGTGKKITLECSQTMGHDKMYWYQQDPGMELHLIHYSYGVNSTEKGDLSSESTVSRIRTEHFPLTLESARPSHTSQYLCASSEQGQLSGANVLTFGAGSRLTVL.

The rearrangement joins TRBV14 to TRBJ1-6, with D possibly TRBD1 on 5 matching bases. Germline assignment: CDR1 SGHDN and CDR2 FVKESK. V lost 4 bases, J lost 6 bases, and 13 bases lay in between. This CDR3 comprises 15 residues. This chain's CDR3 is CASSLTRGINSPLHF. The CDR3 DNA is TGTGCCAGCAGCCTGACCCGGGGGATTAATTCACCCCTCCACTTT.

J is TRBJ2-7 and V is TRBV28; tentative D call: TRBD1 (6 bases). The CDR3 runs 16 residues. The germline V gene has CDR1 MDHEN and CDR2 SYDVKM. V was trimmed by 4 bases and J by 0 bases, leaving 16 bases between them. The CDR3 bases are TGTGCCAGCAGTTCTTTCAGGGGCCTGAACTCCTACGAGCAGTACTTC. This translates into CASSSFRGLNSYEQYF. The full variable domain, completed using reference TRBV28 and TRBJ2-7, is DVKVTQSSRYLVKRTGEKVFLECVQDMDHENMFWYRQDPGLGLRLIYFSYDVKMKEKGDIPEGYSVSREKKERFSLILESASTNQTSMYLCASSSFRGLNSYEQYFGPGTRLTVT.

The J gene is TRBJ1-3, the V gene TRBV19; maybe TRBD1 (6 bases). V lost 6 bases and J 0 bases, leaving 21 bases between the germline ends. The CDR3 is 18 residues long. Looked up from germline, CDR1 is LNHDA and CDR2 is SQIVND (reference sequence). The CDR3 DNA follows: TGTGCCAGTAGACCCCGCGGGGGGCCAGGTTCCTCTGGAAACACCATATATTTT. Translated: CASRPRGGPGSSGNTIYF.

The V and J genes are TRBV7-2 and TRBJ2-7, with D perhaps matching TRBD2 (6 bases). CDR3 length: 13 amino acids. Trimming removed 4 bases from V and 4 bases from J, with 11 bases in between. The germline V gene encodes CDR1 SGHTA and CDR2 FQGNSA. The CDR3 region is CASSSRESYEQYF. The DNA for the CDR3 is TGTGCCAGCAGCTCGCGGGAATCTTACGAGCAGTACTTC.

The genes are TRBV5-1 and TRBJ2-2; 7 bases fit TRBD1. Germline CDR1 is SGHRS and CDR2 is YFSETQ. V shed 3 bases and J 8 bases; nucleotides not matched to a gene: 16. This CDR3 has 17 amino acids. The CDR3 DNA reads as TGCGCCAGCAGCTGGGGTGGCAGGGGGTCTACCCGTGGGGAGCTGTTTTTT. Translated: CASSWGGRGSTRGELFF.

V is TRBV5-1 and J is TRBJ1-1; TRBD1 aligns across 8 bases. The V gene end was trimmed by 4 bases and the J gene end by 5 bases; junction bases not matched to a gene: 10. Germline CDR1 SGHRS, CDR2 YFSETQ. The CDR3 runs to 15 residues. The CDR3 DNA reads TGCGCCAGCAGCGCATGGACAGGGTGGGAGACTGAAGCTTTCTTT. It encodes CASSAWTGWETEAFF.